This entry lists 21 T cell receptor beta chains sequenced from one sample in a study of blood T cell repertoires in COVID-19. Clones were sequenced by immunoSEQ multiplex PCR, and TCRdb holds only the in-frame ones, with some missing. Altogether tens of thousands of clones are present, roughly 84% being singletons, with the ten largest covering approximately 2.5%. The sample consisted of peripheral blood. These receptors were taken from a middle-aged man with acute or convalescent COVID-19.

This clone was recorded a few times. The CDR3, as DNA: TGTGCCAGCTCACGTAACCCACAGGGTAGCACAGATACGCAGTATTTT. Translating it yields CASSRNPQGSTDTQYF. V usage is TRBV18 and J usage is TRBJ2-3, with D possibly TRBD1 on 6 matching bases. The germline V gene encodes CDR1 KGHSH and CDR2 LQKENI. Trimming removed 4 bases from V and 0 bases from J, with 14 bases in between. There are 16 residues in the CDR3.

The genes are TRBV29-1 and TRBJ2-2; D is unclear. V gave up 3 bases and J gave up 4 bases, with 9 bases separating them. The CDR3 contains 13 residues. The germline V gene encodes CDR1 SQVTM and CDR2 ANQGSEA. DNA for the CDR3: TGCAGCGTTGATGTCGGTGGCACCGGGGAGCTGTTTTTT. Encoded protein: CSVDVGGTGELFF.

The gene calls are TRBV7-3 and TRBJ2-3; a possible D gene is TRBD2 (5 bases). The CDR3 has 14 residues. Deletions cut 5 bases from V and 0 bases from J, with 9 bases between. CDR1 is SGHTA, CDR2 FQGTGA, per germline. The CDR3 region is CASSPQRSTDTQYF. The CDR3 DNA is TGTGCCAGCAGCCCACAGCGGAGCACAGATACGCAGTATTTT.

CDR3 sequence reads: CASTDRRNTEAFF. As DNA, the CDR3 is TGTGCCAGTACGGACAGGAGGAACACTGAAGCTTTCTTT. The chain combines TRBV19 with TRBJ1-1, with 7 positions matching TRBD1. Trimming at V came to 7 bases and at J to 1 base, leaving 3 bases not matched to a gene. CDR3 length: 13 residues. Germline V CDR1 and CDR2: LNHDA, SQIVND (reference sequence).

The chain combines TRBV11-2 with TRBJ2-1, with TRBD2 matching 16 bases. The germline CDR1 and CDR2 sequences are SGHAT and FQNNGV. The CDR3 is 17 residues long. V trimming: 4 bases; J trimming: 8 bases; junction bases outside the gene matches: 8. Here the CDR3 reads CASSSYGTSGGDYEQFF. CDR3 coding DNA: TGTGCCAGCAGCTCATATGGGACTAGCGGGGGGGACTATGAGCAGTTCTTC.

This clone showed up just a few times. Here the CDR3 reads CSARDQETQYF. CDR3 nucleotide sequence: TGCAGTGCTAGAGATCAGGAGACCCAGTACTTC. This chain joins TRBV20-1 and TRBJ2-5, with no clear D. Trimming took 0 bases from V and 5 from J, leaving 4 bases between them. This CDR3 region has 11 residues. Per the germline V gene, CDR1 is DFQATT and CDR2 is SNEGSKA (reference sequence).

The J gene is TRBJ2-5, the V gene TRBV7-3; 12 bases are a match to TRBD2. The germline CDR1 and CDR2 sequences are SGHTA and FQGTGA. With V trimmed by 6 bases and J by 5 bases, 7 bases remained unmatched. This CDR3 region has 15 residues. CDR3 sequence (DNA): TGTGCCAGCAGTTCTAGCGGGGGGGCCCGGGAGACCCAGTACTTC. It codes for CASSSSGGARETQYF. The full variable domain, completed using reference TRBV7-3 and TRBJ2-5, is GAGVSQTPSNKVTEKGKYVELRCDPISGHTALYWYRQSLGQGPEFLIYFQGTGAADDSGLPNDRFFAVRPEGSVSTLKIQRTERGDSAVYLCASSSSGGARETQYFGPGTRLLVL.

The chain uses TRBV11-2 and TRBJ2-4; the match to TRBD1 covers 7 bases. Germline CDR1 reads SGHAT; CDR2 reads FQNNGV. J gave up 4 bases and V 4 bases, and 4 bases lay outside the gene matches. This CDR3 region has 14 residues. CDR3 in amino acids: CASSSPGQKNIQYF. CDR3 DNA sequence: TGTGCCAGCAGCTCGCCGGGACAGAAAAACATTCAGTACTTC.

There are a few counts of this clone. Other nucleotide sequences in the sample specify the same CDR3. The gene calls are TRBV3-1 (or the pseudogene TRBV3-2) and TRBJ2-2; D may be TRBD1 (6 bases). The CDR3 totals 13 residues. V dropped 3 bases and J dropped 6 bases, with 8 bases sitting between them. Germline-derived CDR1 and CDR2 are LGHDT and YNNKEL (reference sequence). The CDR3 DNA reads TGTGCCAGCAGCCAGGGGGCATCCGGGGAGCTGTTTTTT. Amino acids: CASSQGASGELFF.

The chain links TRBV7-6 to TRBJ2-7, with 8 bases matching TRBD1. CDR1 and CDR2 (germline): SGHVS, FNYEAQ. The CDR3 totals 15 residues. V lost 3 bases, J lost 6 bases, and 10 bases stayed unmatched. This chain's CDR3 is CASSFSGTGQFEQYF. The CDR3 region has the DNA TGTGCCAGCAGCTTCTCCGGGACAGGTCAATTCGAGCAGTACTTC.

The chain combines TRBV15 with TRBJ2-5; D possibly corresponds to TRBD2 (7 bases). The germline gives CDR1 LNHNV, CDR2 YYDKDF (reference sequence). CDR3 length: 15 amino acids. The V end lost 0 bases, the J end lost 5 bases, and 13 bases lay between the germline ends. DNA of the CDR3: TGTGCCACCAGCAGAGATTGGAGGGGGGGGGAGACCCAGTACTTC. Its translation is CATSRDWRGGETQYF.

The gene calls are TRBV7-9 and TRBJ1-1, with a weak D call TRBD1 (5 bases). The CDR3 spans 13 residues. Germline V CDR1 and CDR2: SEHNR, FQNEAQ (reference sequence). V lost 1 base and J lost 4, with 7 bases in between. CDR3 in amino acids: CASSLGGGTEAFF. The CDR3 DNA sequence: TGTGCCAGCAGCTTAGGGGGCGGCACTGAAGCTTTCTTT.

V and J are TRBV6-1 and TRBJ2-1; 8 positions match TRBD1. V lost 3 bases and J lost 7; bases outside the gene matches: 8. Germline loops: CDR1 MNHNS, CDR2 SASEGT. CDR3 length: 15 amino acids. Here the CDR3 reads CASSDDRGYGNEQFF. The CDR3 DNA sequence: TGTGCCAGCAGTGACGACAGGGGTTACGGTAATGAGCAGTTCTTC.

The chain combines TRBV12-5 with TRBJ2-2, with D possibly TRBD1 on 6 matching bases. The CDR3 is 15 amino acids. Trimming left V 9 bases short and J 0 bases short, with 14 bases between. Germline V lookup: CDR1 LGHNT, CDR2 FRNRAP. The CDR3: CASQGPTSNTGELFF. CDR3 nucleotide sequence: TGTGCTAGCCAGGGGCCTACTTCGAACACCGGGGAGCTGTTTTTT.

The genes are TRBV19 and TRBJ1-2; TRBD1 might be the D (6 bases). This CDR3 contains 11 residues. The V gene's germline CDR1 is LNHDA and CDR2 SQIVND (reference sequence). Deletions cut 9 bases from V and 1 base from J, with 6 bases between. The CDR3 spells CASRGNYGYTF. The CDR3 region has the DNA TGTGCCAGCAGGGGTAACTATGGCTACACCTTC.

The rearrangement uses TRBV25-1 and TRBJ1-2, with TRBD1 matching 7 bases. The germline gives CDR1 MGHDK, CDR2 SYGVNS. Germline trimming cut 7 bases from V and 5 bases from J; bases unmatched to any gene: 16. The CDR3 spans 16 residues. CDR3 sequence: CASTSPGTEKGYGYTF. The CDR3 nucleotides are TGTGCCAGCACGAGTCCCGGGACAGAGAAGGGTTATGGCTACACCTTC.

This sequence joins TRBV7-9 and TRBJ2-7; TRBD1 agrees at 8 bases. CDR3 length equals 15 residues. J gave up 3 bases and V 5 bases, and 9 bases lay outside the gene matches. Germline lookup yields CDR1 SEHNR and CDR2 FQNEAQ (reference sequence). The CDR3 region is CASSQADRARYEQYF. The CDR3 DNA follows: TGTGCCAGCAGCCAAGCGGACAGGGCCCGCTACGAGCAGTACTTC.

This sequence joins TRBV7-3 and TRBJ2-2; D is ambiguous. Germline values: CDR1 SGHTA, CDR2 FQGTGA. There are 15 residues in the CDR3. The V gene lost 5 bases and the J gene lost 5 bases, with 15 bases spanning the gap. The CDR3 nucleotides read TGTGCCAGCAGCGTAAGTCCAGGCCGGACCGGGGAGCTGTTTTTT. Translated: CASSVSPGRTGELFF. The full variable domain, in which reference TRBV7-3 and TRBJ2-2 provide the parts outside the CDR3, is GAGVSQTPSNKVTEKGKYVELRCDPISGHTALYWYRQSLGQGPEFLIYFQGTGAADDSGLPNDRFFAVRPEGSVSTLKIQRTERGDSAVYLCASSVSPGRTGELFFGEGSRLTVL.

The rearrangement joins TRBV2 to TRBJ1-5; the match to TRBD1 covers 8 bases. V lost 2 bases, J lost 5 bases, and 5 bases stayed unmatched. Germline CDR1 and CDR2: SNHLY and FYNNEI. The CDR3 loop spans 15 amino acids. DNA of the CDR3: TGTGCCAGCAGTGAACCCCGACAGGGGCATCAGCCCCAGCATTTT. It encodes CASSEPRQGHQPQHF.

The chain is built from TRBV11-1 and TRBJ1-5; 10 nucleotides agree with TRBD1. The CDR3 loop spans 15 amino acids. The V and J ends lost 5 bases and 2 bases, in that order; junction bases with no gene match: 3. Germline V gives CDR1 SGHAT, CDR2 FQDESV (reference sequence). The CDR3 is CASSDGQGGNQPQHF. CDR3 nucleotides: TGTGCCAGCAGCGACGGACAGGGGGGCAATCAGCCCCAGCATTTT.

This clone showed up just once. CDR3 DNA: TGTGCCAGCAGTCCATCTAGACTCTTTAGCTCCTATAATTCACCCCTCCACTTT. Translating gives CASSPSRLFSSYNSPLHF. The chain is built from TRBV27 and TRBJ1-6; D remains ambiguous. Germline assignment: CDR1 MNHEY and CDR2 SMNVEV (reference sequence). The CDR3 extends over 18 amino acids. V shed 5 bases and J shed 0 bases, with 17 bases lying between them.